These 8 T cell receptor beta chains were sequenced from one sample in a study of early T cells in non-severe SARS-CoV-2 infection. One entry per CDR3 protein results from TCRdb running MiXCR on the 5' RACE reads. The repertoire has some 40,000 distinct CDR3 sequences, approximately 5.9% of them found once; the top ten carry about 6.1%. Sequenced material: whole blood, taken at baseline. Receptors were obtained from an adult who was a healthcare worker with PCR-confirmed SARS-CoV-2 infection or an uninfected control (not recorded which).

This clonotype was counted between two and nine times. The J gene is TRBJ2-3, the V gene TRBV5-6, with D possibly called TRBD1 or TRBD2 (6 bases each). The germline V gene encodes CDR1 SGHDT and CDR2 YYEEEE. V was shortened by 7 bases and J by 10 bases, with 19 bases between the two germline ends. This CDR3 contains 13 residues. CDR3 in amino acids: CASRNSGGPAQYF. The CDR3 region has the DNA TGTGCCAGCCGAAATAGTGGGGGGCCTGCGCAGTATTTT.

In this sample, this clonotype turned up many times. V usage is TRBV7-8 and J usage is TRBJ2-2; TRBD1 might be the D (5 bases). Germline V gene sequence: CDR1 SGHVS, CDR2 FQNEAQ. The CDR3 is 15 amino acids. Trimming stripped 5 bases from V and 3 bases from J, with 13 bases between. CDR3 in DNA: TGTGCCAGCAGCCCCGCAGGGTTTGACACCGGGGAGCTGTTTTTT. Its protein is CASSPAGFDTGELFF. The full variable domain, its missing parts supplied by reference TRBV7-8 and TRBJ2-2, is GAGVSQSPRYKVAKRGQDVALRCDPISGHVSLFWYQQALGQGPEFLTYFQNEAQLDKSGLPSDRFFAERPEGSVSTLKIQRTQQEDSAVYLCASSPAGFDTGELFFGEGSRLTVL.

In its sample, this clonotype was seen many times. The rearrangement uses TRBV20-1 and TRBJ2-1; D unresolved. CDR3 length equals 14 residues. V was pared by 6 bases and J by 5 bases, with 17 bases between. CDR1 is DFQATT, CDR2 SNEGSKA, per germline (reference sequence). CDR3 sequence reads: CSAIYQDVHNEQFF. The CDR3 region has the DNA TGCAGTGCCATATACCAGGACGTACACAATGAGCAGTTCTTC.

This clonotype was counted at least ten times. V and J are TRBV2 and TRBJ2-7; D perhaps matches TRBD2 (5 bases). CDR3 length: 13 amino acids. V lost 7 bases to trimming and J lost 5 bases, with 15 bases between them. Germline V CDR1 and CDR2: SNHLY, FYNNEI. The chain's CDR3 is CASNNMAGHEQYF. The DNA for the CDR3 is TGTGCCAGCAACAACATGGCGGGCCACGAGCAGTACTTC.

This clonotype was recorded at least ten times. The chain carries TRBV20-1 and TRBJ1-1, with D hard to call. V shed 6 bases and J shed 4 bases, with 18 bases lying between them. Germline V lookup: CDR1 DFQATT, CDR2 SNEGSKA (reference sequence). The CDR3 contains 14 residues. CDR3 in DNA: TGCAGTGCCCCTACCGGCAGTTATGGCACTGAAGCTTTCTTT. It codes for CSAPTGSYGTEAFF.

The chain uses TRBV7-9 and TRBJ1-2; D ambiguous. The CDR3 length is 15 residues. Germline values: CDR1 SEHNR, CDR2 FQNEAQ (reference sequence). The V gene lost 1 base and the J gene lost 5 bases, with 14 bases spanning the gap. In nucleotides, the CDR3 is TGTGCCAGCAGCTTAGTTGGCAGGACCGATTATGGCTACACCTTC. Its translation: CASSLVGRTDYGYTF.

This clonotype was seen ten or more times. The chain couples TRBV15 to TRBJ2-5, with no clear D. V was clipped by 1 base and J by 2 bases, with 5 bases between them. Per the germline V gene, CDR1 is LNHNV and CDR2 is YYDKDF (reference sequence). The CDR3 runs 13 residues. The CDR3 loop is CATSRAVQETQYF. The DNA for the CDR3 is TGTGCCACCAGCAGAGCAGTACAAGAGACCCAGTACTTC.

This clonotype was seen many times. This CDR3 reads CASSLDRNYEQYF. The CDR3 bases are TGTGCCAGCAGCTTAGATCGTAACTACGAGCAGTACTTC. The rearrangement links TRBV11-2 to TRBJ2-7; D ambiguous. Germline V gene lookup returns CDR1 SGHAT and CDR2 FQNNGV. V lost 0 bases and J lost 3, with 6 bases in between. The CDR3 has 13 residues.